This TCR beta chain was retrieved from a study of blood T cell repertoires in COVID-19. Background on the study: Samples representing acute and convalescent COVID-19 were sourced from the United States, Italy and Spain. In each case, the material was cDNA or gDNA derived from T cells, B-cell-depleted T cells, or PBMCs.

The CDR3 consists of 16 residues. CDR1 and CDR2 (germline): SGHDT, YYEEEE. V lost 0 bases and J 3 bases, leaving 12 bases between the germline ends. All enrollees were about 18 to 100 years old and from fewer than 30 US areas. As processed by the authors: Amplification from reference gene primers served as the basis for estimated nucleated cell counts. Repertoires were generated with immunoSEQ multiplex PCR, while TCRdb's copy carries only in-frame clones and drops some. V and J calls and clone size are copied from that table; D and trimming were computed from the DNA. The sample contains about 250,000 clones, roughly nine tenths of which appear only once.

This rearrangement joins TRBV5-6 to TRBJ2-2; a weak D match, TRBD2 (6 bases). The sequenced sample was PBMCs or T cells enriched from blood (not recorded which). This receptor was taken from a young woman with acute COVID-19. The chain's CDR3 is CASSLDGGSDTGELFF. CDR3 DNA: TGTGCCAGCAGCTTGGATGGGGGGTCGGACACCGGGGAGCTGTTTTTT. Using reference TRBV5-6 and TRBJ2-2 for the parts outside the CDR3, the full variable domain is DAGVTQSPTHLIKTRGQQVTLRCSPKSGHDTVSWYQQALGQGPQFIFQYYEEEERQRGNFPDRFSGHQFPNYSSELNVNALLLGDSALYLCASSLDGGSDTGELFFGEGSRLTVL.